One and the same sample provided the 12 T cell receptor beta chains below, sequenced in a study of T cell responses to AZD1222 COVID-19 vaccine (dated by TCRdb to the early 2020s). Per the publication, the time point label means: baseline before first vaccination. Library construction relied on the immunoSEQ multiplex PCR assay. Held by TCRdb, this immuneACCESS table contains in-frame sequences only and omits some clones. Under half of the omission traces to an unresolved V gene where checked; the cause of the rest is unknown. The sample table records 60,000 to 75,000 clones; 70% to 85% of these occur just once. The ten largest clones add up to approximately 20% of the sample. The material was peripheral blood, obtained on day 0 of AZD1222 vaccination. Receptor source: an adult in good health.

The chain recombines TRBV7-2 with TRBJ2-1; 9 positions match TRBD2. The V and J ends lost 6 bases and 4 bases, in that order; junction bases with no gene match: 7. Germline lookup yields CDR1 SGHTA and CDR2 FQGNSA. The CDR3 consists of 15 residues. The CDR3 DNA sequence: TGTGCCAGCAGTCCACTAGCGGGCTTGTACAATGAGCAGTTCTTC. Translated, it gives CASSPLAGLYNEQFF.

V and J are TRBV11-3 and TRBJ2-1; D remains ambiguous. There are 14 residues in the CDR3. CDR1 and CDR2 (germline): SGHNT, YENEEA. Trimming shortened V by 4 bases and J by 5 bases, and 12 bases separated the two germline ends. The chain's CDR3 is CASSSMWKDNEQFF. CDR3 nucleotides: TGTGCCAGCAGCTCTATGTGGAAGGACAATGAGCAGTTCTTC.

The chain is built from TRBV7-9 and TRBJ1-1, with D unclear. V was shortened by 1 base and J by 4 bases, with 7 bases between the two germline ends. This CDR3 is built from 13 residues. CDR1 SEHNR and CDR2 FQNEAQ come from the germline V gene (reference sequence). CDR3 residues: CASSLEVGTEAFF. The CDR3, as DNA: TGTGCCAGCAGCTTAGAGGTCGGCACTGAAGCTTTCTTT.

V usage is TRBV12-3 or TRBV12-4 and J usage is TRBJ1-2; tentative D call: TRBD1 (6 bases). The V gene lost 6 bases and the J gene lost 4 bases, with 9 bases spanning the gap. There are 12 residues in the CDR3. The DNA of the CDR3 is TGTGCCAGCAGCCAGGGGCCCTATGGCTACACCTTC. This translates into CASSQGPYGYTF.

The V call is TRBV19, the J call TRBJ1-2, with 9 nucleotides matching TRBD1. The CDR3 is 14 amino acids. Looked up from germline, CDR1 is LNHDA and CDR2 is SQIVND (reference sequence). V trimming: 4 bases; J trimming: 8 bases; junction bases outside the gene matches: 8. CDR3 in amino acids: CASSRGTGTTGYTF. For the CDR3, the DNA is TGTGCCAGTAGTAGGGGGACAGGGACGACGGGCTACACCTTC.

The genes are TRBV11-2 and TRBJ2-2; the match to TRBD2 covers 14 bases. V dropped 3 bases and J dropped 8; count of bases not matched to a gene: 2. Germline V gene data show CDR1 as SGHAT and CDR2 as FQNNGV. This CDR3 contains 15 residues. The CDR3 sequence: CASSFGLAGGGELFF. The DNA for the CDR3 is TGTGCCAGCAGCTTCGGACTAGCGGGAGGTGGGGAGCTGTTTTTT.

This chain connects TRBV21-1 to TRBJ1-1. TRBV21-1 is marked as a pseudogene. The CDR3 consists of 17 residues. CDR3 nucleotide sequence: TGTGCCAGCAGCAACCGGGGCTCGAATTTGGAGAACACTGAAGCTTTCTTT. Translation gives CASSNRGSNLENTEAFF.

The V call is TRBV5-4, the J call TRBJ2-5, with a possible D match to TRBD2 (6 bases). From germline, CDR1 is SGHNT and CDR2 YYREEE (reference sequence). The germline V and J ends were trimmed by 0 bases and 5 bases, with 8 bases remaining between them. The CDR3 sequence is 13 residues long. CDR3 sequence reads: CASSLDRGETQYF. The CDR3 DNA reads as TGTGCCAGCAGCTTGGACCGGGGGGAGACCCAGTACTTC.

The rearrangement joins TRBV19 to TRBJ1-1; no clear D gene. The CDR3 contains 12 residues. CDR1 is LNHDA, CDR2 SQIVND, per germline (reference sequence). V was cut by 8 bases and J by 3 bases, with 10 bases left in between. CDR3 DNA sequence: TGTGCCAGTTCGACCGGCTACACTGAAGCTTTCTTT. It is translated as CASSTGYTEAFF.

V usage is TRBV3-1 (or the pseudogene TRBV3-2) and J usage is TRBJ2-7, with 8 bases that match TRBD1. The CDR3 has 15 amino acids. V lost 0 bases and J lost 3; bases outside the gene matches: 4. CDR1 LGHDT and CDR2 YNNKEL come from the germline V gene (reference sequence). CDR3 nucleotides: TGTGCCAGCAGCCAAGATGGACAGGGATACTACGAGCAGTACTTC. Protein product: CASSQDGQGYYEQYF.

V gene TRBV7-9 combines with J gene TRBJ1-2; D unresolved. The CDR3 is 16 amino acids. Trimming pared 5 bases from V and 8 bases from J, leaving 24 bases between. Germline V CDR1 and CDR2: SEHNR, FQNEAQ (reference sequence). The CDR3 loop reads CASSDVVASSNRGYTF. As DNA, the CDR3 is TGTGCCAGCAGCGATGTGGTGGCTTCTTCCAATCGGGGCTACACCTTC.

The chain carries TRBV24-1 and TRBJ2-1; a weak D match, TRBD1 (6 bases). CDR3 length: 16 residues. The V end lost 5 bases, the J end lost 4 bases, and 17 bases lay between the germline ends. Germline lookup yields CDR1 KGHDR and CDR2 SFDVKD. The CDR3 sequence: CATSGTDPQGYNEQFF. The CDR3 coding sequence is TGTGCCACCAGTGGAACAGACCCTCAGGGGTACAATGAGCAGTTCTTC.